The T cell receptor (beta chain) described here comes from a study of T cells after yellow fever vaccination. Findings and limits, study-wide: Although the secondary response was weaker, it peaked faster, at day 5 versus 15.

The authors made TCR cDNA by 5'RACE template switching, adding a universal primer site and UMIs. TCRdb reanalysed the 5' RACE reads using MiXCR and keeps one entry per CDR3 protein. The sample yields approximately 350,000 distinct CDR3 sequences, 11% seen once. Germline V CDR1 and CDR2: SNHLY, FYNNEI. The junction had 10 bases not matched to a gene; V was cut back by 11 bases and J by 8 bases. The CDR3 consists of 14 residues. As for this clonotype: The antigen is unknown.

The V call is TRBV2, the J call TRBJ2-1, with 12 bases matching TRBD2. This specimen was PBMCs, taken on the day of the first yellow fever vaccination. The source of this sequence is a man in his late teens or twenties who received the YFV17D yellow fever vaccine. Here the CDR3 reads CACTGLAGLDEQFF. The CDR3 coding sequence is TGTGCCTGTACAGGACTAGCGGGGTTAGATGAGCAGTTCTTC.